Each of the 28 T cell receptor beta chains below was sequenced from the same sample in a study of spatial heterogeneity in lung cancer. Overall study findings and caveats: In tumors, expanded intratumoral alpha and beta TCR counts tracked mutation counts.

As to time point: sample taken at primary tumor resection. For these TCRs, the target antigens are not known. TCRdb used MiXCR to reprocess the 5' RACE reads, holding one entry per CDR3 protein. The sample holds 750 to 950 distinct CDR3 sequences, around 7% seen once. The material sequenced was lung tumor tissue, taken at surgery. The receptors were sampled from a female donor with early-stage non-small cell lung cancer.

This clonotype is judged large. A library made for alpha chains picked up this beta chain off target, so its size means little. Written as DNA, the CDR3 is TGTGCCAGCAGCCAGGGACCTCGCGGGGGTTCCCAAGAGACCCAGTACTTC. Translated, it gives CASSQGPRGGSQETQYF. The chain couples TRBV4-2 to TRBJ2-5; 7 bases are a match to TRBD2. J was trimmed by 1 base and V by 3 bases; bases with no gene match: 11. The CDR3 consists of 17 residues. Germline CDR1 LGHNA, CDR2 YNFKEQ.

This clonotype ranks as medium-sized. A library prepared for alpha chains yielded this beta chain as an off-target read; its size is of little meaning. The chain links TRBV30 to TRBJ2-2; D call uncertain. This CDR3 contains 15 residues. Trimming cost V 7 bases and J 0 bases, with 15 bases left between them. Per germline, CDR1 GTSNPN and CDR2 SVGIG (reference sequence). CDR3 nucleotide sequence: TGTGCCTTCCCCCCCGGATCTGCGAACACCGGGGAGCTGTTTTTT. The encoded protein is CAFPPGSANTGELFF.

This clonotype qualifies as medium-sized. The CDR3 does not end in the conserved phenylalanine or tryptophan, so this is likely a read error. No DNA is shown, since the ends of the CDR3 on it are uncertain; the CDR3 is the one TCRdb lists. Little can be read into the size of this beta chain, an off-target read in a library designed for alpha chains. CDR3 protein: CSARDSGTGLSTLSL. The V and J genes are TRBV20-1 and TRBJ2-7; TRBD1, the table's D call, was not compared with the DNA. Per the germline V gene, CDR1 is DFQATT and CDR2 is SNEGSKA (reference sequence). The CDR3 is 15 amino acids long, termini counted.

In its sample, this clonotype is large. Little can be read into the size of this beta chain, an off-target read in a library designed for alpha chains. V gene TRBV6-5 combines with J gene TRBJ2-2, with D perhaps TRBD1 (5 bases). Germline V gives CDR1 MNHEY, CDR2 SVGAGI. The V gene lost 2 bases and the J gene lost 4 bases, with 14 bases spanning the gap. The CDR3 consists of 16 residues. CDR3 in amino acids: CASSYPAGPLTGELFF. The CDR3 DNA follows: TGTGCCAGCAGTTACCCTGCAGGGCCCCTCACCGGGGAGCTGTTTTTT.

Judged by abundance, this clonotype is medium-sized. This beta chain lies outside the target of a library built for alpha chains; its clone size means little. The chain employs TRBV7-8 and TRBJ2-5, with D possibly matching TRBD2 (6 bases). Germline-derived CDR1 and CDR2 are SGHVS and FQNEAQ. V lost 2 bases, J lost 5 bases, and 12 bases lay in between. This CDR3 has 14 amino acids. CDR3: CASSLRLDAETQYF. DNA for the CDR3: TGTGCCAGCAGCTTACGACTAGATGCGGAGACCCAGTACTTC.

This clonotype was observed a few times. The library was prepared for alpha chains; this beta chain is a stray read, so its frequency means little. The CDR3 nucleotides read TGTGCCAGCAGCCGTTCTGGGACTGGCACGCAAGAGACCCAGTACTTC. It codes for CASSRSGTGTQETQYF. This chain links TRBV5-4 with TRBJ2-5; a possible D gene is TRBD2 (6 bases). The CDR3 sequence is 16 residues long. CDR1 and CDR2 from the germline V gene are SGHNT and YYREEE (reference sequence). Trimming pared 4 bases from V and 2 bases from J, leaving 18 bases between.

This clonotype counts as large. With the library built for alpha chains, this beta chain is off target and its frequency is not meaningful. The rearrangement links TRBV18 to TRBJ1-5, with D unclear. This CDR3 is 13 amino acids long. The V gene's germline CDR1 is KGHSH and CDR2 LQKENI. V lost 2 bases and J lost 3, with 5 bases in between. CDR3 sequence: CASSPGVNQPQHF. The CDR3 bases are TGTGCCAGCTCACCAGGAGTCAATCAGCCCCAGCATTTT.

By share, this clonotype ranks as large (0.1 to 1%). Little can be read into the size of this beta chain, an off-target read in a library designed for alpha chains. The rearrangement joins TRBV12-3 or TRBV12-4 to TRBJ2-7; D is uncertain. CDR3 length: 17 residues. The V and J ends lost 2 bases and 1 base respectively, with 18 bases between them. DNA of the CDR3: TGTGCCAGCAGTTTATATTTCTCGGCAGCTACTTCCTACGAGCAGTACTTC. Translated, it gives CASSLYFSAATSYEQYF.

This clonotype turned up a few times. Because this beta chain is a stray read in a library intended to capture alpha chains, its abundance should not be given much weight. V gene TRBV4-1 combines with J gene TRBJ1-4; TRBD1 might be the D (5 bases). This CDR3 is built from 17 residues. The ends were cut back, 2 bases at V and 0 bases at J, with 13 bases in the middle. Germline CDR1 and CDR2: MGHRA and YSYEKL. The CDR3 sequence: CASSQPYQGATNEKLFF. The DNA for the CDR3 is TGCGCCAGCAGCCAACCATATCAGGGAGCAACTAATGAAAAACTGTTTTTT.

Within the sample, this clonotype is medium-sized. The library was built for alpha chains, so this beta chain is an off-target read and its size means little. The chain combines TRBV30 with TRBJ2-2; TRBD2 agrees at 7 bases. Trimming cost V 4 bases and J 0 bases; bases outside gene matches: 5. Germline CDR1 reads GTSNPN; CDR2 reads SVGIG (reference sequence). The CDR3 totals 15 residues. The CDR3 region has the DNA TGTGCCTGGAAACTCGGGGGGACGAACACCGGGGAGCTGTTTTTT. It codes for CAWKLGGTNTGELFF.

This clonotype was seen a few times. Being off target in a library aimed at alpha chains, this beta chain has a size of little meaning. The chain uses TRBV27 and TRBJ2-1, with 11 bases identical to TRBD2. Germline-derived CDR1 and CDR2 are MNHEY and SMNVEV (reference sequence). The CDR3 spans 15 residues. V trimming: 9 bases; J trimming: 6 bases; junction bases outside the gene matches: 10. CDR3 amino acids: CASKIAGGPANEQFF. DNA for the CDR3: TGTGCCAGTAAAATAGCGGGGGGGCCTGCCAATGAGCAGTTCTTC.

This clonotype rates as medium-sized (0.01 to 0.1%). The library was designed around alpha chains, so this beta chain is a stray read whose abundance carries little weight. The chain is built from TRBV7-2 and TRBJ2-7; TRBD1 agrees at 7 bases. Germline loops: CDR1 SGHTA, CDR2 FQGNSA. V gave up 4 bases and J gave up 0 bases; unmatched junction bases: 3. This CDR3 is 14 amino acids long. As DNA, the CDR3 is TGTGCCAGCAGCTCATACAGGGGCTCCTACGAGCAGTACTTC. Its translation: CASSSYRGSYEQYF.

By share, this clonotype ranks as large. A library made for alpha chains picked up this beta chain off target, so its size means little. The gene calls are TRBV27 and TRBJ1-1; D ambiguous. Germline CDR1 is MNHEY and CDR2 is SMNVEV (reference sequence). With 3 bases removed from V and 4 bases from J, the gap between germline ends came to 3 bases. The CDR3 is made up of 11 amino acids. Written as DNA, the CDR3 is TGTGCCAGCAGTTTGGGCACTGAAGCTTTCTTT. Encoded protein: CASSLGTEAFF.

Many counts were recorded for this clonotype. A library prepared for alpha chains yielded this beta chain as an off-target read; its size is of little meaning. The chain has TRBV20-1 and TRBJ1-5, with D unresolved. V lost 5 bases to trimming and J lost 0 bases, with 11 bases between them. The CDR3 totals 14 residues. Germline CDR1 is DFQATT and CDR2 is SNEGSKA (reference sequence). The CDR3 DNA is TGCAGTGCTTCCGACGTCTTTAGCAATCAGCCCCAGCATTTT. Residues: CSASDVFSNQPQHF.

On this clonotype itself: With the library built for alpha chains, this beta chain is off target and its frequency is not meaningful. The V call is TRBV5-1, the J call TRBJ2-1; TRBD1 matches at 7 bases. This CDR3 region has 14 residues. Germline CDR1 and CDR2: SGHRS and YFSETQ. With 4 bases clipped from V and 9 bases from J, the junction kept 10 bases outside the gene matches. As DNA, the CDR3 is TGCGCCAGCAGCGCGACCGGGACAGACGCTGAGCAGTTCTTC. Translated: CASSATGTDAEQFF.

This clonotype was counted only a few times. Little can be read into the size of this beta chain, an off-target read in a library designed for alpha chains. The V and J genes are TRBV5-1 and TRBJ1-1; D gene ambiguous. Trimming removed 2 bases from V and 0 bases from J, with 8 bases in between. In germline, CDR1 is SGHRS, CDR2 YFSETQ. The CDR3 sequence is 14 residues long. The CDR3: CASSLVSLNTEAFF. The CDR3 DNA reads TGCGCCAGCAGCTTAGTTTCCCTGAACACTGAAGCTTTCTTT.

This clonotype qualifies as medium-sized (0.01 to 0.1%). A library prepared for alpha chains yielded this beta chain as an off-target read; its size is of little meaning. V usage is TRBV10-3 and J usage is TRBJ2-3; a possible D gene is TRBD1 (5 bases). The CDR3 has 14 residues. Per the germline V gene, CDR1 is ENHRY and CDR2 is SYGVKD. Trimming removed 0 bases from V and 3 bases from J, with 7 bases in between. The CDR3 DNA reads TGTGCCATCAGTGAGTCGGCAGGGACAGATACGCAGTATTTT. It specifies CAISESAGTDTQYF.

This clonotype rates as medium-sized. This beta chain came through as a stray read in a library set up for alpha chains, and its size says little. The chain carries TRBV29-1 and TRBJ1-3; no firm D call. Germline V gene data show CDR1 as SQVTM and CDR2 as ANQGSEA. V lost 7 bases to trimming and J lost 2 bases, with 12 bases between them. CDR3 length: 13 residues. The CDR3: CSAEEAPGNTIYF. CDR3 coding DNA: TGCAGCGCCGAGGAGGCGCCTGGAAACACCATATATTTT.

This clonotype is large. This beta chain represents an off-target read in a library built for alpha chains; its size is of limited meaning. This chain uses TRBV20-1 with TRBJ2-4, with a weak D call TRBD2 (5 bases). The CDR3 is 13 amino acids. Per germline, CDR1 DFQATT and CDR2 SNEGSKA (reference sequence). V gave up 6 bases and J gave up 2 bases, with 11 bases separating them. DNA for the CDR3: TGCAGTGCCCGGCGCGGGTCCAAAAACATTCAGTACTTC. This encodes CSARRGSKNIQYF.

Comment on this clonotype: Because this beta chain is a stray read in a library intended to capture alpha chains, its abundance should not be given much weight. The rearrangement uses TRBV20-1 and TRBJ1-3, with 10 bases fitting TRBD1. V lost 5 bases to trimming and J lost 6 bases; unmatched junction nucleotides: 4. The CDR3 sequence is 13 residues long. Germline CDR1 is DFQATT and CDR2 is SNEGSKA (reference sequence). CDR3 amino acids: CSAPDRGENTIYF. The CDR3 DNA reads TGCAGTGCTCCGGACAGGGGGGAAAACACCATATATTTT.

By sample share, this clonotype is large. This beta chain turned up in a library designed for alpha chains; as an off-target read, its abundance says little. V and J are TRBV27 and TRBJ1-1, with D possibly being TRBD1 (6 bases). From germline, CDR1 is MNHEY and CDR2 SMNVEV (reference sequence). The V and J ends lost 4 bases and 9 bases respectively, with 18 bases between them. The CDR3 is made up of 14 amino acids. This CDR3 is CASSSGAAVLKAFF. CDR3 coding DNA: TGTGCCAGCAGTTCAGGGGCGGCCGTTTTGAAAGCTTTCTTT.

By share, this clonotype counts as medium-sized. This beta chain is an off-target read within a library intended for alpha chains, so its frequency means little. The gene calls are TRBV27 and TRBJ1-2; the match to TRBD1 covers 12 bases. The J segment lost 7 bases and the V segment lost 2 bases, leaving 8 bases of the junction unmatched. Germline V gene data show CDR1 as MNHEY and CDR2 as SMNVEV (reference sequence). This CDR3 has 16 residues. The CDR3 is CASSLPPGQGASGYTF. As DNA, the CDR3 is TGTGCCAGCAGTTTACCTCCGGGACAGGGGGCCTCTGGCTACACCTTC.

Sample share makes this clonotype medium-sized. This beta chain is an unintended read in a library built for alpha chains; its size means little. The chain carries TRBV11-2 and TRBJ1-4; tentative D call: TRBD1 (6 bases). Germline V gives CDR1 SGHAT, CDR2 FQNNGV. This CDR3 spans 14 amino acids. The ends were cut back, 5 bases at V and 7 bases at J, with 14 bases in the middle. This chain's CDR3 is CASSPGDKFEKLFF. The CDR3 nucleotides are TGTGCCAGCAGCCCTGGGGACAAGTTTGAAAAACTGTTTTTT.

This clonotype ranks as medium-sized. This beta chain is an off-target read within a library intended for alpha chains, so its frequency means little. The chain carries TRBV10-1 and TRBJ2-7; 9 bases are shared with TRBD1. CDR3 length equals 14 residues. V lost 6 bases, J lost 4 bases, and 7 bases stayed unmatched. Per germline, CDR1 WNHNN and CDR2 SYGVQD (reference sequence). CDR3 nucleotide sequence: TGCGCCAGCAGCGGCCGGGACAGGGTTTACGAGCAGTACTTC. This codes for CASSGRDRVYEQYF.

For this clonotype: This beta chain is off target for a library built for alpha chains, so its abundance means little. The chain recombines TRBV6-2 or TRBV6-3 with TRBJ2-7; TRBD2 is a possible D gene (6 bases). Trimming pared 0 bases from V and 2 bases from J, leaving 17 bases between. The CDR3 has 17 amino acids. CDR1 MNHEY and CDR2 SVGEGT come from the germline V gene. The CDR3 DNA sequence: TGTGCCAGCAGTTACTCGCGAGGGCAGGGACTTACCTACGAGCAGTACTTC. This codes for CASSYSRGQGLTYEQYF.

By frequency in the sample, this clonotype is medium-sized (0.01 to 0.1%). This beta chain lies outside the target of a library built for alpha chains; its clone size means little. The rearrangement uses TRBV5-4 and TRBJ2-3, with D possibly TRBD2 on 5 matching bases. The V gene lost 7 bases and the J gene lost 0 bases, with 9 bases spanning the gap. CDR1 and CDR2 from the germline V gene are SGHNT and YYREEE (reference sequence). This CDR3 region has 13 residues. CDR3 protein: CASAEASTDTQYF. The CDR3 DNA reads TGTGCCAGCGCGGAGGCTAGCACAGATACGCAGTATTTT.

This clonotype rates as large. A library made for alpha chains picked up this beta chain off target, so its size means little. The chain couples TRBV7-8 to TRBJ2-6; 11 bases align to TRBD1. J was trimmed by 5 bases and V by 5 bases; bases with no gene match: 8. Germline-derived CDR1 and CDR2 are SGHVS and FQNEAQ. The CDR3 contains 17 residues. CDR3 sequence (DNA): TGTGCCAGCAGCCCCAGGGACAGGGGGTCAAGGGCCAACGTCCTGACTTTC. Translating it yields CASSPRDRGSRANVLTF.

In its sample, this clonotype ranks as medium-sized. As an off-target read in a library built for alpha chains, this beta chain has a frequency of little significance. The chain couples TRBV28 to TRBJ1-3; no clear D gene. The germline gives CDR1 MDHEN, CDR2 SYDVKM. The ends were cut back, 8 bases at V and 0 bases at J, with 11 bases in the middle. This CDR3 has 14 amino acids. The chain's CDR3 is CASARPDSGNTIYF. The CDR3 DNA reads as TGTGCCAGCGCGCGCCCGGACTCTGGAAACACCATATATTTT.